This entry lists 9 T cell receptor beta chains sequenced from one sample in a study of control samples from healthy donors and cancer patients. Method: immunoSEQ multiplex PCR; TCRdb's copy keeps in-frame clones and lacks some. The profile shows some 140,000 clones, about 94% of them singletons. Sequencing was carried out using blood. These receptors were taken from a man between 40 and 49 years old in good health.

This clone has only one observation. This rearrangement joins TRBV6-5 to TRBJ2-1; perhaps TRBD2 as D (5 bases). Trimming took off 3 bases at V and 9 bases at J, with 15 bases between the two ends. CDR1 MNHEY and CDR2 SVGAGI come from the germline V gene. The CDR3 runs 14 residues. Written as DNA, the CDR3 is TGTGCCAGCAGTTATGAAACGGGGAGCAGTGAGCAGTTCTTC. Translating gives CASSYETGSSEQFF.

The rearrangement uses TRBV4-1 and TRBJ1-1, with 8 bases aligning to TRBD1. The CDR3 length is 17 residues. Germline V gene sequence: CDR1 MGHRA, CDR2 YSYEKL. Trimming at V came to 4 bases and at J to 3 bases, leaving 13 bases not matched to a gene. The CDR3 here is CASSPSMGGQGDTEAFF. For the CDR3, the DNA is TGCGCCAGCAGCCCCAGCATGGGAGGACAGGGAGACACTGAAGCTTTCTTT.

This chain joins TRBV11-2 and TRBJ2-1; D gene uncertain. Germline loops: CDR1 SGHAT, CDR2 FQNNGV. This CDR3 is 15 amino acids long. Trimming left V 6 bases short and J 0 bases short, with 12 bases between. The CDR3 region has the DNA TGTGCCAGCAGGGGCGGTCCCTACTCCTACAATGAGCAGTTCTTC. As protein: CASRGGPYSYNEQFF.

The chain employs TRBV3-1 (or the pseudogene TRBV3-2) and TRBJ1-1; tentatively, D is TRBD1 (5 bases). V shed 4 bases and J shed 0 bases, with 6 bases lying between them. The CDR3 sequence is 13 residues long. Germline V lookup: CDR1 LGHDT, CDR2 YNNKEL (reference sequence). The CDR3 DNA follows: TGTGCCAGCAGCCGGGGGATGAACACTGAAGCTTTCTTT. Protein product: CASSRGMNTEAFF.

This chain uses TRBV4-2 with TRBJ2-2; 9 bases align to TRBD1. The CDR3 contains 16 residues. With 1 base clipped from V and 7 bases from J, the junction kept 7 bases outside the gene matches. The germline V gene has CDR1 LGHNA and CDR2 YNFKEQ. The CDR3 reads CASSQGGQGRVGELFF. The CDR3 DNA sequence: TGTGCCAGCAGCCAAGGAGGACAGGGGCGGGTCGGGGAGCTGTTTTTT.

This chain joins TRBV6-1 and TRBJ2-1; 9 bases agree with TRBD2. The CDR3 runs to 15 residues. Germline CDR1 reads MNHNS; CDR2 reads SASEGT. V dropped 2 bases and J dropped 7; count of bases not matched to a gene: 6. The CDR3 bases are TGTGCCAGCAGTGAACCCGGGACTAGCTCGAATGAGCAGTTCTTC. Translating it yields CASSEPGTSSNEQFF.

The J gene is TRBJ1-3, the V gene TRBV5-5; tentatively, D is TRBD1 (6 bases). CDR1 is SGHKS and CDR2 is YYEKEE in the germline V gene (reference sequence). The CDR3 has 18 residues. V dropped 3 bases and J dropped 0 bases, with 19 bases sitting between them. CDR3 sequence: CASSSPPGAADSGNTIYF. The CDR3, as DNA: TGTGCCAGCAGCTCACCCCCGGGGGCCGCCGACTCTGGAAACACCATATATTTT.

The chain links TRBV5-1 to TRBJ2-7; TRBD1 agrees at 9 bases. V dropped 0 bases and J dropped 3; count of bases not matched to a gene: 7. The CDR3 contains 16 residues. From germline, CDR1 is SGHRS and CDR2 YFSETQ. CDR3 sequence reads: CASSLGWTGEGYEQYF. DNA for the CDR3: TGCGCCAGCAGCTTGGGATGGACAGGGGAAGGCTACGAGCAGTACTTC.

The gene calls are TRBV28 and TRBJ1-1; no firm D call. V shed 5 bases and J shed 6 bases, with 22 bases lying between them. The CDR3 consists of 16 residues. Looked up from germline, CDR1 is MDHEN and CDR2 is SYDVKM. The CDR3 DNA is TGTGCCAGCAGTACCTTCCCGGAACCCGAAGGCCCTGAAGCTTTCTTT. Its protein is CASSTFPEPEGPEAFF.